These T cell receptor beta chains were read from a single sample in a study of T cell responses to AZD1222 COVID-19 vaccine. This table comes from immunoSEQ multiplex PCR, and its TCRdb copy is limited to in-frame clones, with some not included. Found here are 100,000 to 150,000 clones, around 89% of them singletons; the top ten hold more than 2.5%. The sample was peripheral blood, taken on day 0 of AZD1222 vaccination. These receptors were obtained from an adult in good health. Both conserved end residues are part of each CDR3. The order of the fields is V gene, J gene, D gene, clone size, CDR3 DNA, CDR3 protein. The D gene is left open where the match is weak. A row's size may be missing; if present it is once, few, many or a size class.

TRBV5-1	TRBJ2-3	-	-	TGCGCCAGCAGCAAAAGCAGAAGCACAGATACGCAGTATTTT	CASSKSRSTDTQYF
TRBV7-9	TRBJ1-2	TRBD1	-	TGTGCCAGCAGCCGACAGGGGGCCCACTATGGCTACACCTTC	CASSRQGAHYGYTF
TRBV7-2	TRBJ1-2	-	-	TGTGCCAGCAGCTTAGGAGGGAATGACTATGGCTACACCTTC	CASSLGGNDYGYTF
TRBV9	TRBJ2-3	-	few	TGTGCCAGCAGCGTAGAAGCAGATACGCAGTATTTT	CASSVEADTQYF
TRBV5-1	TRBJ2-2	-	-	TGCGCCAGCAGCTTCGGAAAGCCCCCGGGCCGGAGGACCGGGGAGCTGTTTTTT	CASSFGKPPGRRTGELFF
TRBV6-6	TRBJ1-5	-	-	TGTGCCAGCAGTTACGGGCAACCCAATCAGCCCCAGCATTTT	CASSYGQPNQPQHF
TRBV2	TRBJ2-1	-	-	TGTGCCAGCAGTGCATTGGGCTACAGCTCCTACAATGAGCAGTTCTTC	CASSALGYSSYNEQFF
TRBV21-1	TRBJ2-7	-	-	TGTGCCAGCAGCAAGGGACAGGGACTTCAAATCTCCTCCTACGAGCAGTACTTC	CASSKGQGLQISSYEQYF
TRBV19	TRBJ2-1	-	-	TGTGCCACCCGAGGGGCCGGCGCGAGATCCTACAATGAGCAGTTCTTC	CATRGAGARSYNEQFF
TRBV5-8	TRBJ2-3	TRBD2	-	TGTGCCACGAGGAAGCGGGGCCTCACAGATACGCAGTATTTT	CATRKRGLTDTQYF
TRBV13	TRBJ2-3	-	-	TGTGCCAGCAGCTTCCGCCGGGGATTTAGCACAGATACGCAGTATTTT	CASSFRRGFSTDTQYF
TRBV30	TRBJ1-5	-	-	TGTGCCTGGAGCGGGACGGCTAATCAGCCCCAGCATTTT	CAWSGTANQPQHF
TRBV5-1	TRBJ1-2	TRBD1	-	TGCGCCAGCAGCTGGACGGGACAGGGGGCGTCCGGCTACACCTTC	CASSWTGQGASGYTF
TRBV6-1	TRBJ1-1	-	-	TGTGCCAGCAGTGAAGTGGGCGTCTTGAACACTGAAGCTTTCTTT	CASSEVGVLNTEAFF
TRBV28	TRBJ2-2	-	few	TGTGCCAGCGGAGTTGGGGTGCGGGGAGGGGAGCTGTTTTTT	CASGVGVRGGELFF
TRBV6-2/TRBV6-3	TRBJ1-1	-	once	TGTGCCAGCAGTTACGCGCGACAGCTCACTGAAGCTTTCTTT	CASSYARQLTEAFF
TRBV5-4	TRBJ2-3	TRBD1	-	TGTGCCAGCAGCTTGTATAGGGCAGGGGGTATTGATACGCAGTATTTT	CASSLYRAGGIDTQYF
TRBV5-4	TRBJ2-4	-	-	TGTGCCAGCAGCTTGGGTGGGGGCGCTCCCAAAAACATTCAGTACTTC	CASSLGGGAPKNIQYF
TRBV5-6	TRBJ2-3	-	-	TGTGCCAGCAGCAGAGGGGGGGCGCCTAGCACAGATACGCAGTATTTT	CASSRGGAPSTDTQYF
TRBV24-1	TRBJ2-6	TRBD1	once	TGTGCCACCAGTGTGGCGGGACAGGGGTCTGGGGCCAACGTCCTGACTTTC	CATSVAGQGSGANVLTF
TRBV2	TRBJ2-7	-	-	TGTGCCAGCAGTGAGACCAGGGTCAACGAGCAGTACTTC	CASSETRVNEQYF
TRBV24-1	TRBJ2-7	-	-	TGTGCCACCAGTGATCCGACAACGCCCTACGAGCAGTACTTC	CATSDPTTPYEQYF
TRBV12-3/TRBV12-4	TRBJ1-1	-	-	TGTGCCAGCAGTTTGGGGACGGGTACTGAAGCTTTCTTT	CASSLGTGTEAFF
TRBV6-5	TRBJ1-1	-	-	TGTGCCTTGCTCGGTGGGTACACTGAAGCTTTCTTT	CALLGGYTEAFF
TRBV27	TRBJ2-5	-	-	TGTGCCAGCATCCCCTCGCCGGGGAGGTGGGAGACCCAGTACTTC	CASIPSPGRWETQYF
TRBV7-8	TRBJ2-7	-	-	TGTGCCAGCAGCCAACAACCGGGCTTTTACGAGCAGTACTTC	CASSQQPGFYEQYF
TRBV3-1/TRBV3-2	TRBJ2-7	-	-	TGTGCCAGCAGCCCCCGGACAGCGCTCTCCTACGAGCAGTACTTC	CASSPRTALSYEQYF
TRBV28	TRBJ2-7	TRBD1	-	TGTGCCAGCAGGACCTCCCGGGACAGGGTGGTTGAAAAGTACTTC	CASRTSRDRVVEKYF
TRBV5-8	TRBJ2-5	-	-	TGTGCCAGCAGCGTCGCGGAGACCCAGTACTTC	CASSVAETQYF
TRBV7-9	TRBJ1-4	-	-	TGTGCCAGCAGCCGGGACACTGAAAAACTGTTTTTT	CASSRDTEKLFF
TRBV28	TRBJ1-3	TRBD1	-	TGTGCCAGCAGTGACTCCGGGACAGTCGGCTCTGGAAACACCATATATTTT	CASSDSGTVGSGNTIYF
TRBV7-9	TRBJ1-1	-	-	TGTGCCAGCAGCTTAAGCGGTATCACTGAAGCTTTCTTT	CASSLSGITEAFF
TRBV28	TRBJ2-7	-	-	TGTGCCAGCAGTTGGTCTTACGAGCAGTACTTC	CASSWSYEQYF
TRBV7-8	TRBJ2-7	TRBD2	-	TGTGCCAGCAGATTGAGGCGGGAGGGGACCGAGCAGTACTTC	CASRLRREGTEQYF
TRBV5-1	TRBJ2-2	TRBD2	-	TGCGCCAGCAGCGCAGGACTAGCGTCCTTATCGAACACCGGGGAGCTGTTTTTT	CASSAGLASLSNTGELFF
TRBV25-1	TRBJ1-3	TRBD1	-	TGTGCCAGCCGACAGGGAACTGGAAACACCATATATTTT	CASRQGTGNTIYF
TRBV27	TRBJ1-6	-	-	TGTGCCAGCAGTACATCAGGGGAAGGTAATTCACCCCTCCACTTT	CASSTSGEGNSPLHF
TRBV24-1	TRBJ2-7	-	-	TGTGCCACCAGTGCCCAAGGGCAGGGGAAGGGGTCCTACGAGCAGTACTTC	CATSAQGQGKGSYEQYF
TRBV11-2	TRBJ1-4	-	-	TGTGCCAGCAGCCTAGACAGACAGGCCGAAAAACTGTTTTTT	CASSLDRQAEKLFF
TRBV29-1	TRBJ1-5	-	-	TGCAGCGTTGTAATAACAGGGCCTAGCAATCAGCCCCAGCATTTT	CSVVITGPSNQPQHF
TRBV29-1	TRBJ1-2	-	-	TGCAGCGGGCGGGACATGGTCTATGGCTACACCTTC	CSGRDMVYGYTF
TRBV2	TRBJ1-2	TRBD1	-	TGTGCCAGCAGTCCGACAGGGGGGTATTATGGCTACACCTTC	CASSPTGGYYGYTF
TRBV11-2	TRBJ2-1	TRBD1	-	TGTGCCAGCAGCTTCCGGGACAGGGCGGGGAATGAGCAGTTCTTC	CASSFRDRAGNEQFF
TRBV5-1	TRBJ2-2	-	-	TGCGCCAGCAGCTTGTCGTTCTCTGGGGGCTACACCGGGGAGCTGTTTTTT	CASSLSFSGGYTGELFF
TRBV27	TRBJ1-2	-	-	TGTGCCAGCAGTCCCTCGACGCAATCCCGTTCTGGCTACACCTTC	CASSPSTQSRSGYTF
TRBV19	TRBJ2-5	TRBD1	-	TGTGCCAGTAGTATAGCAGGGACAGGCTCCCGAGAGACCCAGTACTTC	CASSIAGTGSRETQYF
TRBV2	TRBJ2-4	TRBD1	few	TGTGCCAGTCTAAACAGGGGTCAATTAGCCAAAAACATTCAGTACTTC	CASLNRGQLAKNIQYF
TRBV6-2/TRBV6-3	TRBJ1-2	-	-	TGTGCCAGCAGTTCGTCGTATAATGGCTACACCTTC	CASSSSYNGYTF